The source of this TCR beta chain is a study of neurological immune-mediated disorders. Findings and caveats of the study: Levels of TCR clonal expansion peaked in HTLV-1-associated myelopathy and reached their lowest in multiple sclerosis, under those of healthy controls.

This clonotype was seen ten or more times. Its cognate antigen is unknown. TCRdb reanalysed the 5' RACE reads using MiXCR and keeps one entry per CDR3 protein. The sample includes 55,000 to 65,000 distinct CDR3 sequences, 3.5% of them seen just once. Germline CDR1 and CDR2: MNHEY and SVGAGI. After removal of 6 bases from V and 6 bases from J, the junction contained 16 bases not matched to a gene. This CDR3 comprises 17 residues. This TCR derives from a young woman with multiple sclerosis. Sequences were obtained from PBMCs. The genes are TRBV6-5 and TRBJ2-1; the match to TRBD2 covers 8 bases. CDR3 in amino acids: CASSRAIPSGSLNEQFF. CDR3 coding DNA: TGTGCCAGCAGCCGCGCCATTCCGAGCGGGAGCCTCAATGAGCAGTTCTTC.